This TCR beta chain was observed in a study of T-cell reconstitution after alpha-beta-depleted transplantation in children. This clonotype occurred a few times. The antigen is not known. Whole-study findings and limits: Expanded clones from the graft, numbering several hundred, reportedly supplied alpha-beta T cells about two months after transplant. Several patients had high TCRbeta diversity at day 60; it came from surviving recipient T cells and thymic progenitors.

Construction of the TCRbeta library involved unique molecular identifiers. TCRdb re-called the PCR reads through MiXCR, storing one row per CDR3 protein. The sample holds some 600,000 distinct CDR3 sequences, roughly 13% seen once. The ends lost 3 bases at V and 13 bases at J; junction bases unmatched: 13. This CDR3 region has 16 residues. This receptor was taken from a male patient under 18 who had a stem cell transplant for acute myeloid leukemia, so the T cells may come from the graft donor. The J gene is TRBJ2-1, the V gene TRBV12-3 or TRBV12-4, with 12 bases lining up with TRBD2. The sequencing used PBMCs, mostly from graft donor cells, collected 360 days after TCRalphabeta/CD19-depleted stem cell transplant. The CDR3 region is CASSLLAGGLRQVQFF. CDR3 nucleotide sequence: TGTGCCAGCAGTTTGCTAGCGGGAGGGCTCCGCCAGGTACAGTTCTTC.